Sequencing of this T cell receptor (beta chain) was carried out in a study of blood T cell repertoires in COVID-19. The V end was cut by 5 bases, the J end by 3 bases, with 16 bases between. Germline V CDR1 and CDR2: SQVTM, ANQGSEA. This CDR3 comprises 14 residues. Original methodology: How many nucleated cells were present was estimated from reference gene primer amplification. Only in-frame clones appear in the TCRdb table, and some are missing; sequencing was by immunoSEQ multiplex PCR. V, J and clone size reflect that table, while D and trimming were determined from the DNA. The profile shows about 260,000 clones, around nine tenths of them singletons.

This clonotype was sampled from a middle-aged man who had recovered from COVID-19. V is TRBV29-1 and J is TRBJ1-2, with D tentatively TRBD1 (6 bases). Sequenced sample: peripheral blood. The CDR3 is CSVLGADTHYGYTF. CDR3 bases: TGCAGCGTTTTGGGGGCAGATACGCACTATGGCTACACCTTC. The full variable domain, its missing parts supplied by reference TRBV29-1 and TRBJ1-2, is SAVISQKPSRDICQRGTSLTIQCQVDSQVTMMFWYRQQPGQSLTLIATANQGSEATYESGFVIDKFPISRPNLTFSTLTVSNMSPEDSSIYLCSVLGADTHYGYTFGSGTRLTVV.